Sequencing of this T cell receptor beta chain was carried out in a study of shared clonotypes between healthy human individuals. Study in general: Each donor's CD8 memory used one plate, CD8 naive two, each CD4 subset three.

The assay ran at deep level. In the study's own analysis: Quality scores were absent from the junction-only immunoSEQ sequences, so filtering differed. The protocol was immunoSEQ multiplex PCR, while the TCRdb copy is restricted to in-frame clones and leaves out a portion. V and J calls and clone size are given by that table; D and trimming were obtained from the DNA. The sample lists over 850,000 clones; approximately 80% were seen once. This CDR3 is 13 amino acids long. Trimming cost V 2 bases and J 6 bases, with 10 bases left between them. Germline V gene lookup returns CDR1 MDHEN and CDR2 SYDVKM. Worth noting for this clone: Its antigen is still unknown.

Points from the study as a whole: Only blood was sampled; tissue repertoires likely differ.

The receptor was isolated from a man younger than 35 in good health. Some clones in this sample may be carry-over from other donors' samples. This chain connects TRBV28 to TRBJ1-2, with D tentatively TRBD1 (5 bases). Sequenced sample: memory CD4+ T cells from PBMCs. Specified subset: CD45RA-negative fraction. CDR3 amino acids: CASSLTGPDGYTF. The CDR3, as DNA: TGTGCCAGCAGTTTAACAGGACCCGATGGCTACACCTTC.